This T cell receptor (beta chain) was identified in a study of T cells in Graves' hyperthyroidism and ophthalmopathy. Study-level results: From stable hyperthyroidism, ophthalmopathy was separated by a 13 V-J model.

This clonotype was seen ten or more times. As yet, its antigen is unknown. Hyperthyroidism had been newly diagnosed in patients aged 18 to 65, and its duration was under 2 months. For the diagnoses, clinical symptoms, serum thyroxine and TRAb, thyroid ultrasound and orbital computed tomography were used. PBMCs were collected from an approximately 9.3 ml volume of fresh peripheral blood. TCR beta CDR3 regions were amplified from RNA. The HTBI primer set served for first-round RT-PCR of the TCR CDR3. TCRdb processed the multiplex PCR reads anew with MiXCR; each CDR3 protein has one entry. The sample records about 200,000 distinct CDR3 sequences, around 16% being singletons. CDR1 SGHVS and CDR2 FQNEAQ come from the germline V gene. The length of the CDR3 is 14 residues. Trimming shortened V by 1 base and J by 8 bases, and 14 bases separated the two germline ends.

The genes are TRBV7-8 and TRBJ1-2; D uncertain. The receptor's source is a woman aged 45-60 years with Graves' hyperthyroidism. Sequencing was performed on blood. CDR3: CASSLDHRGGGYTF. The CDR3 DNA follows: TGTGCCAGCAGCTTAGATCATCGGGGTGGCGGCTACACCTTC.